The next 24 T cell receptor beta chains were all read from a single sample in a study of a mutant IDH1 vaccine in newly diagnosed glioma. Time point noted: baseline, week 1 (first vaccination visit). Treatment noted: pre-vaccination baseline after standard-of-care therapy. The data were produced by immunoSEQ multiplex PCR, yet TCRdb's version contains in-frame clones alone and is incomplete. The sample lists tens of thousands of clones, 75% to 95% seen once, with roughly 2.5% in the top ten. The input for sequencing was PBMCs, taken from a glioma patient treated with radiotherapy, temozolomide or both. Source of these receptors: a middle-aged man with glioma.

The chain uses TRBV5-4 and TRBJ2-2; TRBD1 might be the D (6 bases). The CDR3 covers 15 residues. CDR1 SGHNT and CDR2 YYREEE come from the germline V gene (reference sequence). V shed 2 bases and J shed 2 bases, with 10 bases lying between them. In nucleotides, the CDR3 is TGTGCCAGCAGCTTTCAGGGGCGCAACACCGGGGAGCTGTTTTTT. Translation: CASSFQGRNTGELFF.

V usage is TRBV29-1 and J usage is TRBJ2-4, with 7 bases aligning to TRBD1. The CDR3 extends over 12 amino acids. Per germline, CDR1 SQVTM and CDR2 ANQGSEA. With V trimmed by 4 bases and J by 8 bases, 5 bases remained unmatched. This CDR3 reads CSVADRAYIQYF. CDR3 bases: TGCAGCGTTGCAGACAGGGCATACATTCAGTACTTC. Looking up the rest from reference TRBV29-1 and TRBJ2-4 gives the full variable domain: SAVISQKPSRDICQRGTSLTIQCQVDSQVTMMFWYRQQPGQSLTLIATANQGSEATYESGFVIDKFPISRPNLTFSTLTVSNMSPEDSSIYLCSVADRAYIQYFGAGTRLSVL.

CDR3 nucleotide sequence: TGTGCCAGCAGCCCGACAGGATATAGCAATCAGCCCCAGCATTTT. This encodes CASSPTGYSNQPQHF. The chain carries TRBV9 and TRBJ1-5; a weak D match, TRBD1 (6 bases). This CDR3 contains 15 residues. Germline V gene sequence: CDR1 SGDLS, CDR2 YYNGEE. The V gene lost 4 bases and the J gene lost 0 bases, with 11 bases spanning the gap.

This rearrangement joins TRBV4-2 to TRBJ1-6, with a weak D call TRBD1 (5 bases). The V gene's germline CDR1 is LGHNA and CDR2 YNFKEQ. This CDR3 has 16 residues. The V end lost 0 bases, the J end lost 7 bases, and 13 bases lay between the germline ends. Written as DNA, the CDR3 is TGTGCCAGCAGCCAAGATGCGCCAGGGATGAATTCACCCCTCCACTTT. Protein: CASSQDAPGMNSPLHF.

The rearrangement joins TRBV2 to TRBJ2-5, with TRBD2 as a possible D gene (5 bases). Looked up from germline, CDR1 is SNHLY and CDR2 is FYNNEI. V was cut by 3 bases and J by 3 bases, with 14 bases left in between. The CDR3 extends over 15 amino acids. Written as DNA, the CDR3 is TGTGCCAGCAGTGAGGTTAGCGCAATGAAAGAGACCCAGTACTTC. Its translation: CASSEVSAMKETQYF.

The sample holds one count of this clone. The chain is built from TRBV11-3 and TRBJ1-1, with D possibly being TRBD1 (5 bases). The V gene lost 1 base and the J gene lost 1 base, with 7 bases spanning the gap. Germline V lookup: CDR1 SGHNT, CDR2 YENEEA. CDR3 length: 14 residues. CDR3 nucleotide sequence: TGTGCCAGCAGCTTAGGAGGGGAGAACACTGAAGCTTTCTTT. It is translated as CASSLGGENTEAFF.

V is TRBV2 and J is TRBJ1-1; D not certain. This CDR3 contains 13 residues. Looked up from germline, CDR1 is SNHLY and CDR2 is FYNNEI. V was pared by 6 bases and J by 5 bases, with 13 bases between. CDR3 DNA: TGTGCCAGCAGATTTCCGGGGAAGACTGAAGCTTTCTTT. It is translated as CASRFPGKTEAFF.

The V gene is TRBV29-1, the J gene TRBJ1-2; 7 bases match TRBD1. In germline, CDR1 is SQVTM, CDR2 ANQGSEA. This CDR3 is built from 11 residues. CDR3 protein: CGETGIHGYTF. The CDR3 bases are TGCGGAGAGACAGGGATTCATGGCTACACCTTC.

CDR3 residues: CASSYLGPRRRLFF. In DNA form, the CDR3 reads TGTGCCAGCAGTTACCTCGGGCCCAGACGGAGGCTGTTTTTT. The chain carries TRBV6-5 and TRBJ1-4, with no clear D. Germline CDR1 and CDR2: MNHEY and SVGAGI. CDR3 length: 14 amino acids. Deletions cut 2 bases from V and 14 bases from J, with 18 bases between.

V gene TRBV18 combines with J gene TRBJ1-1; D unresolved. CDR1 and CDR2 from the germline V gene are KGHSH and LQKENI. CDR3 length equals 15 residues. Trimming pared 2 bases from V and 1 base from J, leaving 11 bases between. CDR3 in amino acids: CASSPAAWGNTEAFF. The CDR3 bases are TGTGCCAGCTCACCAGCAGCCTGGGGGAACACTGAAGCTTTCTTT.

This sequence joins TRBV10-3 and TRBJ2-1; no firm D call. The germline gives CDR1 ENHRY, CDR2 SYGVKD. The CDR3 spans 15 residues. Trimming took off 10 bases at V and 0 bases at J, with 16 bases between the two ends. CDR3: CATLDARPSYNEQFF. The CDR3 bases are TGTGCCACCCTGGACGCCCGTCCCTCCTACAATGAGCAGTTCTTC.

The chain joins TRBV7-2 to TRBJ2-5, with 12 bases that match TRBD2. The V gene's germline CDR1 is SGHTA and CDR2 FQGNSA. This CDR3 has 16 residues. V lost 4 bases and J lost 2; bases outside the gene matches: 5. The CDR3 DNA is TGTGCCAGCAGCTCCTGGACTAGCGGGGCTCAAGAGACCCAGTACTTC. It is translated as CASSSWTSGAQETQYF.

CDR3 sequence: CASSWTQSSYEQYF. In nucleotides, the CDR3 is TGTGCCAGCAGCTGGACACAGAGCTCCTACGAGCAGTACTTC. The V gene is TRBV7-9, the J gene TRBJ2-7; D perhaps matches TRBD1 (5 bases). Between the trimmed V and J ends, which lost 4 bases and 0 bases, there was a span of 10 bases. Germline V gives CDR1 SEHNR, CDR2 FQNEAQ (reference sequence). CDR3 length equals 14 residues.

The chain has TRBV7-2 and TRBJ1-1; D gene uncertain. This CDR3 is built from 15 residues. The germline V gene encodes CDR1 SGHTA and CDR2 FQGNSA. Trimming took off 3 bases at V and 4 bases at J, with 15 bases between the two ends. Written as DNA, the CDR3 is TGTGCCAGCAGCTTGGAGGGAGCTCCGGGCACTGAAGCTTTCTTT. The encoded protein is CASSLEGAPGTEAFF.

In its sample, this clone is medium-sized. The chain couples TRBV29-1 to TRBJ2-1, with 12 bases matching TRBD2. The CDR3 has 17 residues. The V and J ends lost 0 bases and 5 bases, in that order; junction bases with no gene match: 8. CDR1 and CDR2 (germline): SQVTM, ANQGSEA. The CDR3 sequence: CSVEDITSGRSNNEQFF. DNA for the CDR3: TGCAGCGTTGAAGATATCACTAGCGGGAGGTCTAACAATGAGCAGTTCTTC.

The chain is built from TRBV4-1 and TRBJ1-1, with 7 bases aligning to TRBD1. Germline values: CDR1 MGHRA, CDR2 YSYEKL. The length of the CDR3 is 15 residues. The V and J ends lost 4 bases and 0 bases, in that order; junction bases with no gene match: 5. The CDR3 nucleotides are TGCGCCAGCAGCCCCAGGACAGGAATGAACACTGAAGCTTTCTTT. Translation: CASSPRTGMNTEAFF.

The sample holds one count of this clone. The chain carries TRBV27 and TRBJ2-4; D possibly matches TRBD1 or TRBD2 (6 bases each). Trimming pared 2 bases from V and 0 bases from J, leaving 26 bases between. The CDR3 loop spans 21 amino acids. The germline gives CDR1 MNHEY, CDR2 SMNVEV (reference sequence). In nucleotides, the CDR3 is TGTGCCAGCAGTTTAGGAAGGATTGCAGGGGAGGTTTGGGGAGCCAAAAACATTCAGTACTTC. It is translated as CASSLGRIAGEVWGAKNIQYF.

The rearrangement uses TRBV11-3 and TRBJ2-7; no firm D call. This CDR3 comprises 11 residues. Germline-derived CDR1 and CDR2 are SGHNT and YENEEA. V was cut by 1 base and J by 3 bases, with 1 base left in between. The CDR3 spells CASSLVYEQYF. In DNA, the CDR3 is TGTGCCAGCAGCTTAGTCTACGAGCAGTACTTC.

In nucleotides, the CDR3 is TGTGCCAGTAGGGGGATGGCCGGGGAGCTGTTTTTT. It encodes CASRGMAGELFF. The chain joins TRBV19 to TRBJ2-2; D not certain. CDR3 size: 12 residues. CDR1 and CDR2 from the germline V gene are LNHDA and SQIVND (reference sequence). V lost 6 bases and J 6 bases, leaving 8 bases between the germline ends.

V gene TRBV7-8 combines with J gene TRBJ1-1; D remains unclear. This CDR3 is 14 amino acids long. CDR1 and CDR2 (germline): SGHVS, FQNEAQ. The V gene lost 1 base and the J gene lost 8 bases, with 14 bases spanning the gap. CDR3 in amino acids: CASSLDPDSLEAFF. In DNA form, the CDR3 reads TGTGCCAGCAGCTTAGACCCCGATAGCCTAGAAGCTTTCTTT. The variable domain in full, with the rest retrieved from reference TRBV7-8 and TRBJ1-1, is GAGVSQSPRYKVAKRGQDVALRCDPISGHVSLFWYQQALGQGPEFLTYFQNEAQLDKSGLPSDRFFAERPEGSVSTLKIQRTQQEDSAVYLCASSLDPDSLEAFFGQGTRLTVV.

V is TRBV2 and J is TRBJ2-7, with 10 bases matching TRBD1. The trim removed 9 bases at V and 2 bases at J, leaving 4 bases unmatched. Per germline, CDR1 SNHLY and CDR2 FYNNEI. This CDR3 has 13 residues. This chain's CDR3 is CASTGQGTYEQYF. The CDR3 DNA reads TGTGCCAGTACGGGACAGGGGACCTACGAGCAGTACTTC.

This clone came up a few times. CDR3 DNA: TGTGCCAGCAGCCCCCGGGCAGGGGGCATTGAAAAACTGTTTTTT. As protein: CASSPRAGGIEKLFF. The genes are TRBV5-6 and TRBJ1-4, with 8 bases lining up with TRBD1. Germline V CDR1 and CDR2: SGHDT, YYEEEE. V lost 4 bases to trimming and J lost 7 bases; unmatched junction nucleotides: 9. This CDR3 is 15 amino acids long.

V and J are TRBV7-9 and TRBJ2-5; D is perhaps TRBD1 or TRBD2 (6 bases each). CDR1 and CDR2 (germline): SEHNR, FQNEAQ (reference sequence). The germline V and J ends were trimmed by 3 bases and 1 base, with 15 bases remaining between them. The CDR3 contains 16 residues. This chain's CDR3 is CASSFLGAGFQETQYF. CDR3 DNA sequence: TGTGCCAGCAGCTTTTTGGGGGCGGGGTTCCAAGAGACCCAGTACTTC.

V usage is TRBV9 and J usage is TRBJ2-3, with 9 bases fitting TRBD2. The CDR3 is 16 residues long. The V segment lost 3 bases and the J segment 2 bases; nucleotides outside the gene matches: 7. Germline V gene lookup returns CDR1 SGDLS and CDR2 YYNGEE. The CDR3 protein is CASSARLAETTDTQYF. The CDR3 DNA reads TGTGCCAGCAGCGCTAGACTAGCGGAAACCACAGATACGCAGTATTTT.